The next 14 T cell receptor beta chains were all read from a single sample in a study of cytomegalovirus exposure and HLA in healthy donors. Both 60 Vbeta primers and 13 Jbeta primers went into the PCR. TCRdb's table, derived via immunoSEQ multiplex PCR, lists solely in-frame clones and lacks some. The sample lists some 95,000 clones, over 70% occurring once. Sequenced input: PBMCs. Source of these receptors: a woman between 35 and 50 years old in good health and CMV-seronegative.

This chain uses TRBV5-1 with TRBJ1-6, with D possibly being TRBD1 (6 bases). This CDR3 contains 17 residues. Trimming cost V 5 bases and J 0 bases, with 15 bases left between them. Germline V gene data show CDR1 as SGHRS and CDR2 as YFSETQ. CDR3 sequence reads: CASSTREGGSYNSPLHF. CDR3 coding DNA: TGCGCCAGCAGTACGAGAGAAGGGGGCTCCTATAATTCACCCCTCCACTTT.

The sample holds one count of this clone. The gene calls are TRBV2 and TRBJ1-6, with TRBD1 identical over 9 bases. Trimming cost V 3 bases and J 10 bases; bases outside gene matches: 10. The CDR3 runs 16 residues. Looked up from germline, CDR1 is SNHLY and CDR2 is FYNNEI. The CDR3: CASSDQQGALGSPLHF. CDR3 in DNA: TGTGCCAGCAGTGATCAACAGGGGGCGCTGGGGTCACCCCTCCACTTT.

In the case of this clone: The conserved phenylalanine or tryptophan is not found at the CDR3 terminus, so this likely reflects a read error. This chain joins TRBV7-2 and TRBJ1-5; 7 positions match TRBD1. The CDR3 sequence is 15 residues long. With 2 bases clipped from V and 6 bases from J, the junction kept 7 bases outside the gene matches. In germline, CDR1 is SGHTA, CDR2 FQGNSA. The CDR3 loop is CASSLFGQGGQPQHV. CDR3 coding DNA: TGTGCCAGCAGCTTATTCGGCCAGGGGGGTCAGCCCCAGCATGTT.

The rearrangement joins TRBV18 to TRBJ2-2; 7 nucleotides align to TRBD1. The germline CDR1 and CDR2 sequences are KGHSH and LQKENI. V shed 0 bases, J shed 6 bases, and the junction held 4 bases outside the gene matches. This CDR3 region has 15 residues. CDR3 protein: CASSPPSQGPGELFF. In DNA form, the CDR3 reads TGTGCCAGCTCACCACCTTCACAGGGGCCCGGGGAGCTGTTTTTT.

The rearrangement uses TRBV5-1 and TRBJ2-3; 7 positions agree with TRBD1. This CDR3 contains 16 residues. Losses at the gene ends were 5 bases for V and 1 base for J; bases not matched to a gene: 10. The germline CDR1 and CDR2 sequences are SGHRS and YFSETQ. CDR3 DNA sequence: TGCGCCAGCAGGGTTCAAGGGGGCTCAGGCACAGATACGCAGTATTTT. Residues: CASRVQGGSGTDTQYF.

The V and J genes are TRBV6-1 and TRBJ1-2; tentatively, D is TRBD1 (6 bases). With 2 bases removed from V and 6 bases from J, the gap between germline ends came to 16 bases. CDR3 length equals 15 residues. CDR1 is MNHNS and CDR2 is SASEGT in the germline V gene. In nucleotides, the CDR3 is TGTGCCAGCAGTGAACTGTCGACAGGTCCACATGGCTACACCTTC. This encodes CASSELSTGPHGYTF.

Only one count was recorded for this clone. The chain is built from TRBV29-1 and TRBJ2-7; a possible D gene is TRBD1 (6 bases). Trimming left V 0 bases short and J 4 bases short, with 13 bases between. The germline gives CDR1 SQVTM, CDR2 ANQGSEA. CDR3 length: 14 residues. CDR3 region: CSVEETQGSYEQYF. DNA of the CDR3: TGCAGCGTTGAAGAAACACAGGGAAGTTACGAGCAGTACTTC.

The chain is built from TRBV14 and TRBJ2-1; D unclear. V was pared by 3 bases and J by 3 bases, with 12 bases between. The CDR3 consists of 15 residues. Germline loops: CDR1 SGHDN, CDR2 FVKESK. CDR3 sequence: CASSQGLVGYNEQFF. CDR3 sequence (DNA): TGTGCCAGCAGCCAGGGCCTGGTTGGCTACAATGAGCAGTTCTTC.

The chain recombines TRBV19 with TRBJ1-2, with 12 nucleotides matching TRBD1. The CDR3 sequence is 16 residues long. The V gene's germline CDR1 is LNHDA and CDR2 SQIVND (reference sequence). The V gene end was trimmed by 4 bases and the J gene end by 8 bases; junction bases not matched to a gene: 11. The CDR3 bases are TGTGCCAGTAGTACAGGTTCGGGACAGGGGGCCGGGGGCTACACCTTC. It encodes CASSTGSGQGAGGYTF.

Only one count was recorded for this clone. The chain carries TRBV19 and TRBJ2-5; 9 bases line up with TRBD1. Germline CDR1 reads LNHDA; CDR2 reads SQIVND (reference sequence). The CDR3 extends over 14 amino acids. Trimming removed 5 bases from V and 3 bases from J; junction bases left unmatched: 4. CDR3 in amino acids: CASSEGDREETQYF. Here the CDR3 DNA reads TGTGCCAGTAGTGAGGGGGACAGGGAAGAGACCCAGTACTTC.

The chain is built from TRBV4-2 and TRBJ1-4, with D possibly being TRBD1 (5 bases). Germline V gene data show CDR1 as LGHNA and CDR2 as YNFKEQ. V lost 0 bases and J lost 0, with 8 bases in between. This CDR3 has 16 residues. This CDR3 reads CASSQDAGATNEKLFF. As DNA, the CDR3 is TGTGCCAGCAGCCAAGATGCGGGGGCAACTAATGAAAAACTGTTTTTT.

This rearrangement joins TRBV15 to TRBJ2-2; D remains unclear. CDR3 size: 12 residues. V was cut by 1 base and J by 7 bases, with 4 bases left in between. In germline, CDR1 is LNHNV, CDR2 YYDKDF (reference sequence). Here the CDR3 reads CATSRAHGELFF. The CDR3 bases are TGTGCCACCAGCAGAGCCCACGGGGAGCTGTTTTTT.

The CDR3 region is CASSESGTGGYQETQYF. The CDR3 DNA sequence: TGTGCCAGCAGTGAATCAGGGACAGGGGGTTACCAAGAGACCCAGTACTTC. The rearrangement uses TRBV2 and TRBJ2-5, with TRBD1 matching 11 bases. Germline-derived CDR1 and CDR2 are SNHLY and FYNNEI. V lost 2 bases to trimming and J lost 0 bases; unmatched junction nucleotides: 5. The CDR3 is 17 amino acids. The full variable domain, rest sourced from reference TRBV2 and TRBJ2-5, is EPEVTQTPSHQVTQMGQEVILRCVPISNHLYFYWYRQILGQKVEFLVSFYNNEISEKSEIFDDQFSVERPDGSNFTLKIRSTKLEDSAMYFCASSESGTGGYQETQYFGPGTRLLVL.

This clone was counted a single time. This CDR3 reads CASSLTSGEQYF. CDR3 nucleotide sequence: TGTGCCAGCAGCTTAACCTCCGGGGAGCAGTACTTC. This chain links TRBV11-2 with TRBJ2-7; unclear D gene. V was shortened by 2 bases and J by 7 bases, with 9 bases between the two germline ends. There are 12 residues in the CDR3. Germline V gene lookup returns CDR1 SGHAT and CDR2 FQNNGV.